Presented here are 30 T cell receptor beta chains from one specimen sequenced in a study of Tregs in tolerant kidney transplant recipients. Sequencing was performed with immunoSEQ multiplex PCR; in TCRdb, only in-frame clones are kept and a portion is missing. The data contain over 50,000 clones, around four fifths of them singletons. The sequenced sample consisted of CD4+ T cells from blood. These receptors were obtained from a human donor in good health.

This chain uses TRBV12-5 with TRBJ1-1; 8 bases are shared with TRBD1. V lost 2 bases, J lost 4 bases, and 12 bases stayed unmatched. Germline CDR1 is LGHNT and CDR2 is FRNRAP. The CDR3 contains 17 residues. The CDR3 DNA reads as TGTGCTAGTGGTTTGAACGCCGGACAGGGTCAGAGCACTGAAGCTTTCTTT. Translated, it gives CASGLNAGQGQSTEAFF.

The chain combines TRBV11-3 with TRBJ1-2; D might be TRBD1 (6 bases). Germline V gives CDR1 SGHNT, CDR2 YENEEA. The CDR3 length is 14 residues. Between the trimmed V and J ends, which lost 5 bases and 6 bases, there was a span of 16 bases. This CDR3 reads CASSPGASHHGYTF. The DNA of the CDR3 is TGTGCCAGCAGCCCAGGGGCCTCACACCATGGCTACACCTTC.

The chain recombines TRBV18 with TRBJ2-1, with TRBD1 as a possible D gene (5 bases). V dropped 8 bases and J dropped 7 bases, with 18 bases sitting between them. The CDR3 is made up of 14 amino acids. Germline V gene lookup returns CDR1 KGHSH and CDR2 LQKENI. The CDR3 DNA follows: TGTGCCAGCCGACTTGTAGGGGCTTTGAATGAGCAGTTCTTC. It specifies CASRLVGALNEQFF.

The chain employs TRBV6-1 and TRBJ1-6; no clear D gene. The CDR3 consists of 18 residues. The germline gives CDR1 MNHNS, CDR2 SASEGT. Trimming removed 6 bases from V and 0 bases from J, with 18 bases in between. The CDR3 nucleotides read TGTGCCAGCAGGGAAACATATTCCGAAAGCTCCTATAATTCACCCCTCCACTTT. Protein product: CASRETYSESSYNSPLHF.

This clone was seen only a few times. This chain links TRBV2 with TRBJ1-4; TRBD1 matches 7 bases. V shed 11 bases, J shed 5 bases, and the junction held 8 bases outside the gene matches. The germline CDR1 and CDR2 sequences are SNHLY and FYNNEI. CDR3 length equals 13 residues. CDR3 in amino acids: CAAQQGMNEKLFF. CDR3 DNA: TGTGCCGCCCAACAGGGGATGAATGAAAAACTGTTTTTT.

This chain links TRBV11-3 with TRBJ2-7, with D perhaps TRBD1 or TRBD2 (5 bases each). Germline V lookup: CDR1 SGHNT, CDR2 YENEEA. V was clipped by 5 bases and J by 3 bases, with 17 bases between them. The CDR3 length is 15 residues. The CDR3 protein is CASSIFGTDHYEQYF. The CDR3 nucleotides read TGTGCCAGCAGCATATTCGGGACCGACCACTACGAGCAGTACTTC.

This chain uses TRBV9 with TRBJ2-1; D perhaps matches TRBD1 (6 bases). With 0 bases removed from V and 7 bases from J, the gap between germline ends came to 14 bases. CDR1 is SGDLS and CDR2 is YYNGEE in the germline V gene. The length of the CDR3 is 15 residues. The DNA for the CDR3 is TGTGCCAGCAGCGTAGCCCTCTCCAGGGGAAATGAGCAGTTCTTC. Residues: CASSVALSRGNEQFF.

V usage is TRBV6-4 and J usage is TRBJ2-1; D perhaps matches TRBD1 (5 bases). CDR1 and CDR2 from the germline V gene are MRHNA and SNTAGT. This CDR3 spans 15 amino acids. V was pared by 2 bases and J by 9 bases, with 17 bases between. The CDR3 DNA reads as TGTGCCAGCAGTGACACAGGCAGGCTCCCCTTTGAGCAGTTCTTC. It codes for CASSDTGRLPFEQFF.

The chain has TRBV20-1 and TRBJ2-1; perhaps D is TRBD1 or TRBD2 (5 bases each). This CDR3 has 11 residues. V dropped 3 bases and J dropped 13 bases, with 13 bases sitting between them. The V gene's germline CDR1 is DFQATT and CDR2 SNEGSKA (reference sequence). The CDR3 protein is CSASRGPVQFF. CDR3 DNA: TGCAGTGCTAGCCGGGGACCGGTACAGTTCTTC.

DNA for the CDR3: TGTGCCAGCAGTTTAACCGCGTATAGCAATCAGCCCCAGCATTTT. This gives the protein CASSLTAYSNQPQHF. V gene TRBV27 combines with J gene TRBJ1-5; no reliable D call. CDR1 and CDR2 (germline): MNHEY, SMNVEV (reference sequence). Trimming left V 2 bases short and J 0 bases short, with 8 bases between. The CDR3 consists of 15 residues.

The rearrangement joins TRBV30 to TRBJ1-5, with D possibly TRBD1 on 6 matching bases. Deletions cut 0 bases from V and 2 bases from J, with 17 bases between. The CDR3 contains 17 residues. CDR1 GTSNPN and CDR2 SVGIG come from the germline V gene (reference sequence). CDR3 sequence reads: CAWSVDRGRGGNQPQHF. Written as DNA, the CDR3 is TGTGCCTGGAGTGTAGACCGGGGGCGCGGAGGCAATCAGCCCCAGCATTTT.

This chain links TRBV2 with TRBJ2-3; D may match TRBD1 or TRBD2 (5 bases each). The CDR3 is 15 amino acids. CDR1 is SNHLY and CDR2 is FYNNEI in the germline V gene. V was cut by 6 bases and J by 2 bases, with 15 bases left in between. CDR3 nucleotides: TGTGCCAGCAGACAAGAGGGGTTCTCCACAGATACGCAGTATTTT. Translated: CASRQEGFSTDTQYF.

The J gene is TRBJ1-2, the V gene TRBV7-6; possibly TRBD1 for D (6 bases). Deletions cut 1 base from V and 3 bases from J, with 12 bases between. Germline CDR1 and CDR2: SGHVS and FNYEAQ. The CDR3 extends over 15 amino acids. CDR3 residues: CASSLEAAGDYGYTF. The CDR3, as DNA: TGTGCCAGCAGCTTAGAGGCTGCAGGGGACTATGGCTACACCTTC.

This chain joins TRBV6-1 and TRBJ2-3; D gene unclear. The germline V gene encodes CDR1 MNHNS and CDR2 SASEGT. The V gene lost 2 bases and the J gene lost 6 bases, with 9 bases spanning the gap. There are 13 residues in the CDR3. CDR3 amino acids: CASSENADDTQYF. The CDR3 DNA reads as TGTGCCAGCAGTGAAAACGCAGACGATACGCAGTATTTT.

The rearrangement uses TRBV2 and TRBJ2-1; D remains ambiguous. Per germline, CDR1 SNHLY and CDR2 FYNNEI. The CDR3 is 15 residues long. V shed 4 bases and J shed 0 bases, with 10 bases lying between them. CDR3 residues: CASSGPFSSYNEQFF. The CDR3 DNA reads as TGTGCCAGCAGTGGGCCATTTAGCTCCTACAATGAGCAGTTCTTC. Looking up the rest from reference TRBV2 and TRBJ2-1 gives the full variable domain: EPEVTQTPSHQVTQMGQEVILRCVPISNHLYFYWYRQILGQKVEFLVSFYNNEISEKSEIFDDQFSVERPDGSNFTLKIRSTKLEDSAMYFCASSGPFSSYNEQFFGPGTRLTVL.

The chain is built from TRBV6-5 and TRBJ2-4; D not resolved. Per the germline V gene, CDR1 is MNHEY and CDR2 is SVGAGI. V shed 4 bases and J shed 0 bases, with 10 bases lying between them. This CDR3 is 15 amino acids long. CDR3 coding DNA: TGTGCCAGCAGTTCTCGACGGGTAGCCAAAAACATTCAGTACTTC. Its translation is CASSSRRVAKNIQYF.

The CDR3 DNA reads as TGTGCCAGCAGCGTAGCCCAGGGGGTAGGCGAGCAGTACTTC. Amino acid sequence: CASSVAQGVGEQYF. The chain couples TRBV9 to TRBJ2-7; 7 nucleotides align to TRBD1. V dropped 0 bases and J dropped 6; count of bases not matched to a gene: 6. Germline V gene lookup returns CDR1 SGDLS and CDR2 YYNGEE. The CDR3 length is 14 residues.

This clone was seen only once. The chain carries TRBV7-3 and TRBJ2-2; 8 nucleotides agree with TRBD1. V lost 5 bases to trimming and J lost 1 base; unmatched junction nucleotides: 6. The CDR3 sequence is 16 residues long. Per germline, CDR1 SGHTA and CDR2 FQGTGA. The CDR3 reads CASSQAGTGNTGELFF. The CDR3 DNA is TGTGCCAGCAGCCAAGCCGGGACAGGGAACACCGGGGAGCTGTTTTTT.

The chain has TRBV28 and TRBJ2-7; weak D call: TRBD1 (5 bases). Germline V gives CDR1 MDHEN, CDR2 SYDVKM. This CDR3 is built from 16 residues. With 6 bases removed from V and 3 bases from J, the gap between germline ends came to 21 bases. The CDR3 spells CASSALSPRDFYEQYF. As DNA, the CDR3 is TGTGCCAGCAGCGCTCTAAGCCCCAGGGATTTCTACGAGCAGTACTTC.

This sequence joins TRBV29-1 and TRBJ2-5, with 7 bases fitting TRBD2. CDR1 SQVTM and CDR2 ANQGSEA come from the germline V gene. Germline trimming cut 6 bases from V and 5 bases from J; bases unmatched to any gene: 12. This CDR3 region has 14 residues. The chain's CDR3 is CSVLLAGVSETQYF. In DNA form, the CDR3 reads TGCAGCGTCCTCCTGGCGGGGGTTAGTGAGACCCAGTACTTC. The full variable domain, rest sourced from reference TRBV29-1 and TRBJ2-5, is SAVISQKPSRDICQRGTSLTIQCQVDSQVTMMFWYRQQPGQSLTLIATANQGSEATYESGFVIDKFPISRPNLTFSTLTVSNMSPEDSSIYLCSVLLAGVSETQYFGPGTRLLVL.

The chain couples TRBV7-3 to TRBJ2-2; 11 bases agree with TRBD1. With V trimmed by 3 bases and J by 7 bases, 7 bases remained unmatched. Looked up from germline, CDR1 is SGHTA and CDR2 is FQGTGA. This CDR3 spans 16 amino acids. CDR3 region: CASSFLGQGAGGELFF. For the CDR3, the DNA is TGTGCCAGCAGCTTCCTCGGACAGGGGGCGGGCGGGGAGCTGTTTTTT.

The chain links TRBV7-2 to TRBJ2-7, with 9 positions matching TRBD1. The CDR3 runs to 15 residues. Germline trimming cut 1 base from V and 5 bases from J; bases unmatched to any gene: 6. CDR1 is SGHTA and CDR2 is FQGNSA in the germline V gene. This chain's CDR3 is CASSLVVGQGHEQYF. CDR3 in DNA: TGTGCCAGCAGCTTAGTAGTTGGACAGGGGCACGAGCAGTACTTC.

The rearrangement joins TRBV19 to TRBJ1-2, with D maybe TRBD1 (5 bases). The V end lost 1 base, the J end lost 6 bases, and 12 bases lay between the germline ends. Germline V gene lookup returns CDR1 LNHDA and CDR2 SQIVND (reference sequence). The CDR3 spans 14 residues. The CDR3 DNA sequence: TGTGCCAGTAGTATAGGACCTCAGGGAAATGGCTACACCTTC. It translates to CASSIGPQGNGYTF.

The CDR3 DNA reads as TGCGCCAGCAAAGGACCGGGCGTGACTGATCAGCCCCAGCATTTT. Translated: CASKGPGVTDQPQHF. V and J are TRBV10-1 and TRBJ1-5; D gene unclear. The CDR3 covers 15 residues. Germline CDR1 is WNHNN and CDR2 is SYGVQD (reference sequence). Trimming took 7 bases from V and 5 from J, leaving 18 bases between them.

The chain combines TRBV30 with TRBJ2-1; TRBD1 is a possible D gene (6 bases). Germline-derived CDR1 and CDR2 are GTSNPN and SVGIG (reference sequence). The CDR3 extends over 16 amino acids. V was pared by 0 bases and J by 5 bases, with 17 bases between. The CDR3 coding sequence is TGTGCCTGGAGTGTATCCGGCGATAGGGACAACAATGAGCAGTTCTTC. Encoded protein: CAWSVSGDRDNNEQFF.

This clone was recorded only once. V usage is TRBV5-5 and J usage is TRBJ2-2; no firm D call. CDR3 length: 15 amino acids. Trimming took 1 base from V and 0 from J, leaving 7 bases between them. Germline V gene lookup returns CDR1 SGHKS and CDR2 YYEKEE (reference sequence). The CDR3 spells CASSLWATNTGELFF. In nucleotides, the CDR3 is TGTGCCAGCAGCTTGTGGGCTACGAACACCGGGGAGCTGTTTTTT.

The V gene is TRBV5-4, the J gene TRBJ2-3; possible D gene TRBD1, 5 bases. Germline V gives CDR1 SGHNT, CDR2 YYREEE (reference sequence). The CDR3 length is 16 residues. V lost 2 bases and J lost 2, with 15 bases in between. The CDR3 sequence: CASSLGQGIHTDTQYF. CDR3 nucleotides: TGTGCCAGCAGCTTAGGTCAGGGAATCCACACAGATACGCAGTATTTT.

This chain uses TRBV7-2 with TRBJ2-7; 7 bases line up with TRBD1. Germline CDR1 and CDR2: SGHTA and FQGNSA. The CDR3 sequence is 14 residues long. V was pared by 3 bases and J by 2 bases, with 4 bases of the junction left unmatched. The DNA for the CDR3 is TGTGCCAGCAGCTTTGGGGGACAGCCCTACGAGCAGTACTTC. As protein: CASSFGGQPYEQYF.

This clone has only one observation. The CDR3 protein is CAWSPGVMYGYTF. The DNA of the CDR3 is TGTGCCTGGAGCCCGGGAGTCATGTATGGCTACACCTTC. This sequence joins TRBV30 and TRBJ1-2, with D hard to call. The length of the CDR3 is 13 residues. V shed 3 bases and J shed 5 bases, with 13 bases lying between them. Germline-derived CDR1 and CDR2 are GTSNPN and SVGIG (reference sequence).

This chain joins TRBV5-5 and TRBJ2-7; TRBD1 might be the D (6 bases). Deletions cut 3 bases from V and 4 bases from J, with 8 bases between. The CDR3 covers 12 residues. The germline gives CDR1 SGHKS, CDR2 YYEKEE (reference sequence). CDR3 DNA: TGTGCCAGCAGCTCACAGGGTTACGAGCAGTACTTC. This codes for CASSSQGYEQYF. The complete variable domain, with remaining parts taken from reference TRBV5-5 and TRBJ2-7, reads DAGVTQSPTHLIKTRGQQVTLRCSPISGHKSVSWYQQVLGQGPQFIFQYYEKEERGRGNFPDRFSARQFPNYSSELNVNALLLGDSALYLCASSSQGYEQYFGPGTRLTVT.